Presented here are 6 T cell receptor beta chains from one specimen sequenced in a study of cytomegalovirus exposure and HLA in healthy donors. In the PCR, 60 Vbeta and 13 Jbeta primers were used. Data came from immunoSEQ multiplex PCR; TCRdb stores just in-frame clones and leaves some out. Here the sample spans 100,000 to 150,000 clones, around 77% being singletons. The specimen sequenced was PBMCs. These receptors were taken from a woman aged 40-49 years in good health and CMV-seropositive.

A single count supports this clone. The CDR3: CASSLGGLNEKLFF. CDR3 in DNA: TGTGCCAGCAGCCTGGGCGGACTTAATGAAAAACTGTTTTTT. This rearrangement joins TRBV28 to TRBJ1-4; D is unclear. Between the trimmed V and J ends, which lost 6 bases and 4 bases, there was a span of 12 bases. This CDR3 spans 14 amino acids. Germline CDR1 MDHEN, CDR2 SYDVKM.

This chain uses TRBV28 with TRBJ2-7; the match to TRBD1 covers 10 bases. Germline V gene sequence: CDR1 MDHEN, CDR2 SYDVKM. Trimming removed 4 bases from V and 7 bases from J; junction bases left unmatched: 7. This CDR3 has 14 residues. In DNA, the CDR3 is TGTGCCAGCAGTTCGACAGGGGGCGGCAGGGAGCAGTACTTC. It codes for CASSSTGGGREQYF.

This clone was found once. The rearrangement uses TRBV9 and TRBJ2-7, with D perhaps matching TRBD1 (6 bases). Deletions cut 0 bases from V and 6 bases from J, with 13 bases between. The CDR3 contains 14 residues. Germline lookup yields CDR1 SGDLS and CDR2 YYNGEE. CDR3 loop: CASSVVGASAEQYF. For the CDR3, the DNA is TGTGCCAGCAGCGTAGTGGGGGCTTCGGCCGAGCAGTACTTC.

V is TRBV5-6 and J is TRBJ2-1; D remains ambiguous. Germline CDR1 is SGHDT and CDR2 is YYEEEE. The CDR3 runs 16 residues. V was pared by 0 bases and J by 1 base, with 11 bases between. CDR3 loop: CASSLVSGISYNEQFF. In nucleotides, the CDR3 is TGTGCCAGCAGCTTGGTGTCTGGCATTTCCTACAATGAGCAGTTCTTC.

The chain uses TRBV4-1 and TRBJ2-1, with 13 bases lining up with TRBD2. V shed 4 bases, J shed 8 bases, and the junction held 8 bases outside the gene matches. The germline gives CDR1 MGHRA, CDR2 YSYEKL. This CDR3 has 16 amino acids. The CDR3 is CASSRRTSGSPHEQFF. CDR3 nucleotides: TGCGCCAGCAGCCGTCGGACTAGCGGGAGTCCCCATGAGCAGTTCTTC.

The V call is TRBV5-1, the J call TRBJ1-2; tentative D call: TRBD1 (5 bases). CDR3 length: 17 amino acids. Germline CDR1 is SGHRS and CDR2 is YFSETQ. V was shortened by 4 bases and J by 1 base, with 20 bases between the two germline ends. CDR3 sequence reads: CASSLDWTGDFNYGYTF. In DNA, the CDR3 is TGCGCCAGCAGCCTGGACTGGACGGGGGACTTTAACTATGGCTACACCTTC.